The TCR beta chain described here comes from a study of blood T cell repertoires in COVID-19. Overall study context: There were acute and convalescent COVID-19 samples, and they came from the United States, Italy and Spain.

CDR3 length: 15 residues. Trimming removed 4 bases from V and 9 bases from J; junction bases left unmatched: 7. In germline, CDR1 is LGHDT, CDR2 YNNKEL (reference sequence). Per the authors' pipeline: Amplifying reference gene primers gave estimates of nucleated cell counts. The method was immunoSEQ multiplex PCR; TCRdb's version includes in-frame clones alone and lacks a portion of them. V and J calls plus clone size are reproduced from that table; the DNA served to infer D and trimming. Of about 170,000 clones in the sample, 83% were seen once. This receptor was taken from a woman aged 80 or over with acute or convalescent COVID-19. The chain couples TRBV3-1 (or the pseudogene TRBV3-2) to TRBJ2-7; 15 bases line up with TRBD2. The material sequenced was peripheral blood. The CDR3 reads CASSPGTSGGFGQYF. The CDR3 nucleotides read TGTGCCAGCAGCCCCGGGACTAGCGGGGGGTTCGGGCAGTACTTC.